Following are 12 T cell receptor beta chains from one sample sequenced in a study of shared clonotypes between healthy human individuals. Only in-frame clones appear in the TCRdb table, and some are missing; sequencing was by immunoSEQ multiplex PCR. The repertoire includes some 650,000 clones, 97% of them detected once, and 0.045% to 0.07% sits in the top ten. Sequencing input: naive CD4+ T cells sorted from blood. Documented subset: CD45RA+ positively selected. The receptors originated from a woman aged 25 to 39 in good health.

Concerning this clone: The same CDR3 is also encoded by other DNA sequences in this sample. The chain combines TRBV18 with TRBJ2-2; the match to TRBD2 covers 7 bases. Germline V lookup: CDR1 KGHSH, CDR2 LQKENI. V dropped 6 bases and J dropped 0; count of bases not matched to a gene: 4. CDR3 length equals 15 residues. CDR3 loop: CASSRGLANTGELFF. The CDR3 DNA is TGTGCCAGCTCCCGCGGACTAGCGAACACCGGGGAGCTGTTTTTT.

The gene calls are TRBV10-1 and TRBJ2-1; tentative D call: TRBD2 (5 bases). CDR1 and CDR2 (germline): WNHNN, SYGVQD (reference sequence). Trimming pared 2 bases from V and 1 base from J, leaving 12 bases between. CDR3 size: 16 residues. The CDR3 reads CASSERWEPSYNEQFF. CDR3 DNA: TGCGCCAGCAGTGAGAGGTGGGAGCCTTCCTACAATGAGCAGTTCTTC.

The V and J genes are TRBV2 and TRBJ1-6; D not resolved. Trimming stripped 2 bases from V and 8 bases from J, with 10 bases between. The CDR3 spans 14 residues. CDR1 SNHLY and CDR2 FYNNEI come from the germline V gene. The CDR3 here is CASSESGRDSPLHF. The CDR3 DNA is TGTGCCAGCAGTGAATCGGGCCGTGATTCACCCCTCCACTTT.

The genes are TRBV2 and TRBJ2-2, with no clear D. The germline CDR1 and CDR2 sequences are SNHLY and FYNNEI. Trimming cost V 6 bases and J 0 bases, with 2 bases left between them. The CDR3 is 12 residues long. CDR3 DNA: TGTGCCAGCAGAACGAACACCGGGGAGCTGTTTTTT. Translation gives CASRTNTGELFF.

The rearrangement links TRBV28 to TRBJ2-5; a possible D gene is TRBD2 (5 bases). The end of the DNA fits TRBJ2-7 better, so the J call may be wrong. Per germline, CDR1 MDHEN and CDR2 SYDVKM. The CDR3 loop spans 14 amino acids. This CDR3 reads CASLGMGSSYEQYF. CDR3 bases: TGTGCCAGCCTGGGGATGGGGAGCTCCTACGAGCAGTACTTC.

The rearrangement uses TRBV5-4 and TRBJ1-4, with D uncertain. There are 14 residues in the CDR3. Germline assignment: CDR1 SGHNT and CDR2 YYREEE (reference sequence). V lost 4 bases, J lost 8 bases, and 15 bases lay in between. CDR3 nucleotide sequence: TGTGCCAGCAGCCAAAAGCGTTCAGGCGAAAAACTGTTTTTT. Its protein product is CASSQKRSGEKLFF.

The J gene is TRBJ2-5, the V gene TRBV21-1; the table gives TRBD1 as D, unverified against the DNA. TRBV21-1 is a documented pseudogene. This CDR3 region has 13 residues. The DNA of the CDR3 is TGTGCCAGCAGCAAAGTGCAGAAAGAGACCCAGTACTTC. This gives the protein CASSKVQKETQYF.

J is TRBJ1-6 and V is TRBV6-7; TRBD1 agrees at 10 bases. TRBV6-7 is marked as an open reading frame, function uncertain. The CDR3 has 15 residues. After removal of 2 bases from V and 10 bases from J, the junction contained 5 bases not matched to a gene. CDR3 in amino acids: CASSYPGQGESPLHF. CDR3 sequence (DNA): TGTGCCAGCAGTTACCCAGGACAGGGGGAATCACCCCTCCACTTT.

CDR3 region: CASSPVGRGANTEAFF. The CDR3 nucleotides are TGTGCCAGCAGCCCTGTCGGGAGGGGGGCGAACACTGAAGCTTTCTTT. The chain joins TRBV7-8 to TRBJ1-1; TRBD1 might be the D (6 bases). Looked up from germline, CDR1 is SGHVS and CDR2 is FQNEAQ. With 5 bases removed from V and 1 base from J, the gap between germline ends came to 17 bases. This CDR3 contains 16 residues.

The chain links TRBV19 to TRBJ2-3, with unresolved D. Per germline, CDR1 LNHDA and CDR2 SQIVND (reference sequence). Trimming removed 3 bases from V and 1 base from J, with 5 bases in between. The CDR3 loop spans 13 amino acids. The CDR3 DNA is TGTGCCAGTAGTATCGGGCGCACAGATACGCAGTATTTT. Translated, it gives CASSIGRTDTQYF.

As regards this clone: Other DNA variants within this sample encode the same CDR3. The CDR3 region is CASSLGQGGEKLFF. The DNA of the CDR3 is TGCGCCAGCAGCTTGGGTCAGGGCGGCGAAAAACTGTTTTTT. This chain uses TRBV5-1 with TRBJ1-4; D might be TRBD1 (5 bases). The V end lost 0 bases, the J end lost 8 bases, and 11 bases lay between the germline ends. This CDR3 is built from 14 residues. Germline V gene lookup returns CDR1 SGHRS and CDR2 YFSETQ.

As concerns this clone: The identical CDR3 is also encoded by other nucleotide sequences in the sample. The gene calls are TRBV27 and TRBJ2-7, with 10 bases matching TRBD2. Germline trimming cut 6 bases from V and 0 bases from J; bases unmatched to any gene: 5. Germline V gene data show CDR1 as MNHEY and CDR2 as SMNVEV (reference sequence). This CDR3 spans 15 amino acids. The chain's CDR3 is CASRPGLAASYEQYF. CDR3 in DNA: TGTGCCAGCAGGCCCGGACTAGCGGCCTCCTACGAGCAGTACTTC.